This T cell receptor beta chain was retrieved from a study of blood T cells in healthy people across ages. Every sample yielded at least 6.5 million isolated PBMCs. V shed 5 bases and J shed 0 bases, with 11 bases lying between them. This CDR3 has 14 residues. Primers used in a second PCR of about 6 to 11 cycles were a sample-barcoded 5' primer and a J-beta primer mix. Each sample provided no less than 2.5 million CDR3-containing paired-end reads. One entry per CDR3 protein results from TCRdb running MiXCR on the 5' RACE reads. The profile covers roughly 860,000 distinct CDR3 sequences, with less than 80% appearing a single time and roughly a quarter taken by the ten largest.

This chain links TRBV12-3 or TRBV12-4 with TRBJ2-7, with D perhaps matching TRBD1 or TRBD2 (6 bases each). This TCR derives from a man aged 25-45 years in good health. Material for sequencing was blood. CDR3 nucleotide sequence: TGTGCCAGCAGTATGGGGGGCCGCTCCTACGAGCAGTACTTC. Translated, it gives CASSMGGRSYEQYF.